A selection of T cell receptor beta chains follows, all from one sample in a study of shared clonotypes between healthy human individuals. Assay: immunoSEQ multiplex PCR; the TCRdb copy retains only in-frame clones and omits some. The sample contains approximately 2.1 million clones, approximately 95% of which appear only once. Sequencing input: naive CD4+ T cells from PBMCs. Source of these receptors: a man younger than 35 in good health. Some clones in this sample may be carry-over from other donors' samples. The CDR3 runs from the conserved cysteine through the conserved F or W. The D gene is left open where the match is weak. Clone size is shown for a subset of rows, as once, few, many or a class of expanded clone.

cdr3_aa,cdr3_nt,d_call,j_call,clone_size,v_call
CASSAHRVGSGTEAFF,TGTGCCAGCAGCGCACACAGGGTAGGGAGTGGTACTGAAGCTTTCTTT,.,TRBJ1-1,once,TRBV9
CASGWDLGTGELFF,TGTGCCAGCGGTTGGGACTTGGGCACCGGGGAGCTGTTTTTT,.,TRBJ2-2,.,TRBV27
CASSLGTSKNEQFF,TGTGCCAGCAGTTTAGGGACTAGCAAGAATGAGCAGTTCTTC,TRBD2,TRBJ2-1,.,TRBV28
CASSLGARYGYTF,TGTGCCAGCAGCTTAGGGGCCCGCTATGGCTACACCTTC,.,TRBJ1-2,.,TRBV7-2
CASSPTTNDNEQFF,TGTGCCAGCTCACCCACCACTAACGACAATGAGCAGTTCTTC,.,TRBJ2-1,.,TRBV18
CATSRGGGIAAKNIQYF,TGTGCCACCAGCAGAGGGGGGGGCATTGCCGCCAAAAACATTCAGTACTTC,.,TRBJ2-4,.,TRBV15
CASRPSGSYEQYF,TGTGCCAGTAGACCTAGCGGGAGCTACGAGCAGTACTTC,TRBD2,TRBJ2-7,.,TRBV19
CASSPGLGAYEQFF,TGTGCCAGCTCACCGGGACTAGGGGCCTATGAGCAGTTCTTC,TRBD2,TRBJ2-1,.,TRBV18
CASRESTGANYEQYF,TGTGCCAGCAGGGAATCGACAGGGGCTAACTACGAGCAGTACTTC,TRBD1,TRBJ2-7,.,TRBV28
CASSKVGDGYTF,TGTGCCAGCAGCAAAGTAGGGGATGGCTACACCTTC,.,TRBJ1-2,.,TRBV21-1
CASSTGQGASEAFF,TGTGCCAGCAGCACGGGACAGGGGGCCAGTGAAGCTTTCTTT,TRBD1,TRBJ1-1,.,TRBV11-1